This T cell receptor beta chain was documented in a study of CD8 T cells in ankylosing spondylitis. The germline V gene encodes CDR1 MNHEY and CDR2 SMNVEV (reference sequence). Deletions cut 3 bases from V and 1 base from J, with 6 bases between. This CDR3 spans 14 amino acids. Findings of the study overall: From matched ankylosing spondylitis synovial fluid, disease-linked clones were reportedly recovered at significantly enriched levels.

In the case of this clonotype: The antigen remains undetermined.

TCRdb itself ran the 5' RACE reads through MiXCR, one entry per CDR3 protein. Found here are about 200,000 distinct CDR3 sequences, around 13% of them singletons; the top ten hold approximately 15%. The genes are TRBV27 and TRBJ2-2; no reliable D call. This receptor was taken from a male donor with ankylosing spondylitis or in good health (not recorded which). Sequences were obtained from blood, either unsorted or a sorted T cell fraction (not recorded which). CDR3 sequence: CASSFVGNTGELFF. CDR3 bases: TGTGCCAGCAGTTTTGTCGGGAACACCGGGGAGCTGTTTTTT.